This section outlines one T cell receptor (beta chain) sequence together with its context. The source material, RNA transcripts, was used to amplify TCR beta CDR3 regions. HTBI primers were used for first-round RT-PCR of the TCR CDR3. TCRdb re-analysed the multiplex PCR reads in MiXCR, keeping a single row per CDR3 protein. The table lists over 650,000 distinct CDR3 sequences, less than 45% of them singletons, with about 7.7% in the top ten. This entry is derived from a study of T cells in Graves' hyperthyroidism and ophthalmopathy. This TCR was sampled from an adult man with Graves' disease, either hyperthyroidism or ophthalmopathy (not recorded which). Sequencing was carried out using peripheral blood or thyroid tissue (not recorded which).

CDR3: CASSRGPLSGTSGRRQETQYF. The CDR3 nucleotides are TGTGCCAGCAGCCGCGGGCCGTTGTCCGGGACTAGCGGGAGGAGGCAAGAGACCCAGTACTTC. The V and J genes are TRBV9 and TRBJ2-5, with 15 bases matching TRBD2. V shed 4 bases and J 2 bases; nucleotides not matched to a gene: 18. The CDR3 is 21 amino acids. Germline V gene data show CDR1 as SGDLS and CDR2 as YYNGEE.